The present entry profiles one TCR beta chain with its context. The sample originates from a study of blood T cell repertoires in COVID-19. The J segment lost 5 bases and the V segment lost 6 bases, leaving 6 bases of the junction unmatched. The germline CDR1 and CDR2 sequences are MNHEY and SMNVEV (reference sequence). The CDR3 spans 14 residues. The assay was immunoSEQ multiplex PCR, and TCRdb's table has in-frame clones only and misses some. The profile covers approximately 230,000 clones, with around 80% appearing a single time and roughly 5.8% taken by the ten largest. The material sequenced was peripheral blood. This sequence originates from an elderly man with acute or convalescent COVID-19. This chain joins TRBV27 and TRBJ2-3; 9 bases fit TRBD2. This CDR3 is CASRPAGGGDTQYF. The CDR3 DNA follows: TGTGCCAGCAGACCAGCGGGAGGTGGAGATACGCAGTATTTT.